This record covers a single T cell receptor (beta chain). The antigen it binds to is not known. The sample holds no much larger clone one base away, and base qualities are not on file. The data derive from a study of blood T cell repertoires in COVID-19 (dated by TCRdb to about 2020). The study in broad terms: Samples covering the acute and convalescent phases of COVID-19 were provided by collaborators in the United States, Italy and Spain. The material from the prospective study consisted of cDNA or gDNA derived from T cells, B-cell-depleted T cells, or PBMCs. The dataset comprised deeply sampled blood TCRbeta repertoires from subjects exposed to, actively infected with, or recovered from COVID-19. The repertoires were released in a freely available public database intended as a resource for research on the immune response to SARS-CoV-2. Samples came from the ongoing ImmuneRACE study (first 160 participants) plus 1,254 subjects from 6 global collaborators. Nearly every sample came with metadata listing a de-identified subject ID, COVID-19 status, age in years and sex. Where available, HLA class I and class II types were taken from metadata supplied by the sample provider and were not determined by assay-based typing.

The CDR1 and CDR2 encoded by the germline V gene are KGHDR and SFDVKD. Ends trimmed: V by 2 bases, J by 4 bases; bases unmatched to a gene: 4. The CDR3 sequence holds 15 residues, the cysteine and phenylalanine included. Only CDR3 DNA is held: 45 bases, read in frame from base 1. The collaborating institutions used their own protocols to collect whole blood in K2EDTA tubes. For TCRbeta analysis, collaborators shipped samples as frozen whole blood, isolated PBMCs, or DNA extracted from either of those sample types. TCRbeta CDR3 regions were amplified from genomic DNA using the immunoSEQ Assay, a bias-controlled multiplex PCR. The published analysis was carried out like this. The number of nucleated cells in each sample was estimated from the amplification of reference gene primers within the assay. Sequence reads were collapsed and filtered to measure the absolute abundance of every unique TCRbeta CDR3 rearrangement. Productive Simpson clonality was computed per sample as the square root of Simpson's diversity index over productive rearrangements. Here the immuneACCESS table is served through TCRdb, limited to in-frame sequences with V and J called. Missing clones are a known gap in these copies; in checked studies unresolved V genes cover under half, and the rest lacks a known reason. The DNA was the basis for D and trimming; V, J and clone size are from that table. In this sample the table shows fewer than 200,000 clones, about 80% of which occur a single time. The ten top clones hold about 6.3% of the sample.

Study-wide findings and limitations: The amount of clinical and demographic metadata varied by source and participant and was provided uncurated.

The chain is encoded by TRBV24-1 joined to TRBJ2-7; 10 central bases correspond to TRBD2. Sequenced material: peripheral blood. The origin of this receptor is a man between 60 and 75 years old with acute or convalescent COVID-19. The DNA sequence is given as TGTGCCACCAGTGATTCGGGTAGCGGGAGGTACGAGCAGTACTTC. It translates as CATSDSGSGRYEQYF.